Given below is one T cell receptor (beta chain) in context. This record belongs to a study of blood T cell repertoires in COVID-19. Study information: Acute and convalescent COVID-19 specimens originated in the United States, Italy and Spain. Sources were T cells, B-cell-depleted T cells, or PBMCs; the material itself was cDNA or gDNA.

Participants reported their clinical history, and cohort assignment relied on those reports. Cohort 3 donors counted as recovered after two negative PCRs, clearance, or resolved symptoms. Sequenced by immunoSEQ multiplex PCR; TCRdb stores in-frame clones only, minus some. The sample lists about 250,000 clones, about four fifths occurring once. This CDR3 is built from 13 residues. With 0 bases removed from V and 4 bases from J, the gap between germline ends came to 5 bases. The TCR was taken from a man between 50 and 59 years old who had recovered from COVID-19. Sequencing used PBMCs or T cells enriched from blood (not recorded which). This chain joins TRBV12-3 or TRBV12-4 and TRBJ2-3; D may be TRBD2 (5 bases). CDR3 bases: TGTGCCAGCAGTTTAGCGGAGGCAGATACGCAGTATTTT. Residues: CASSLAEADTQYF.